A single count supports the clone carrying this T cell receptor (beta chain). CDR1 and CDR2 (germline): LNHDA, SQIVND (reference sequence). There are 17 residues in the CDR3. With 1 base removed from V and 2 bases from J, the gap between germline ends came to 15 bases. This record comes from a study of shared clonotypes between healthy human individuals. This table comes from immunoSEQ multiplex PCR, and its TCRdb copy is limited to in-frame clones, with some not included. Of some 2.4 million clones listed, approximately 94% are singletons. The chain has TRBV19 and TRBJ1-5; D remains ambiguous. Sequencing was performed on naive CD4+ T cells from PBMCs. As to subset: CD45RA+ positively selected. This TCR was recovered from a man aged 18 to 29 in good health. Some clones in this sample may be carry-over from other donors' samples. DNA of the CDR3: TGTGCCAGTAGTATAGGAGGCAGCCCTAGGGGCAATCAGCCCCAGCATTTT. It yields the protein CASSIGGSPRGNQPQHF.